The 32 T cell receptor beta chains presented below share a single source sample, sequenced in a study of cytomegalovirus exposure and HLA in healthy donors. PCR was performed using 60 Vbeta and 13 Jbeta primers. TCRdb's copy holds only in-frame clones and misses some; the assay was immunoSEQ multiplex PCR. The sample has 200,000 to 250,000 clones. Sequenced input: PBMCs. Source of these receptors: a girl under 10 years old in good health and CMV-seropositive.

V usage is TRBV6-1 and J usage is TRBJ2-5; D not resolved. The ends were cut back, 2 bases at V and 3 bases at J, with 7 bases in the middle. The CDR3 sequence is 13 residues long. CDR1 and CDR2 (germline): MNHNS, SASEGT. The CDR3 sequence: CASSERREETQYF. CDR3 sequence (DNA): TGTGCCAGCAGTGAACGACGGGAAGAGACCCAGTACTTC.

CDR3 DNA: TGTGCCAGCAGCGCGGGACTAGCGGGTAAAGAGACCCAGTACTTC. Translation gives CASSAGLAGKETQYF. The chain recombines TRBV5-4 with TRBJ2-5, with TRBD2 matching over 12 bases. The CDR3 spans 15 residues. Germline assignment: CDR1 SGHNT and CDR2 YYREEE (reference sequence). The trim removed 4 bases at V and 3 bases at J, leaving 4 bases unmatched.

The rearrangement uses TRBV5-1 and TRBJ2-1; tentatively, D is TRBD1 (6 bases). Germline V CDR1 and CDR2: SGHRS, YFSETQ. This CDR3 region has 17 residues. V was pared by 3 bases and J by 0 bases, with 16 bases between. The CDR3 coding sequence is TGCGCCAGCAGCTCGTTTACAGGGACAAGCTCCTACAATGAGCAGTTCTTC. This encodes CASSSFTGTSSYNEQFF.

J is TRBJ2-7 and V is TRBV19, with TRBD2 identical over 11 bases. V lost 7 bases and J lost 4; bases outside the gene matches: 9. This CDR3 region has 15 residues. CDR1 is LNHDA and CDR2 is SQIVND in the germline V gene (reference sequence). CDR3 loop: CASTKLAGDGYEQYF. The CDR3 nucleotides are TGTGCCAGTACCAAACTAGCGGGAGACGGGTACGAGCAGTACTTC.

The chain combines TRBV18 with TRBJ2-2; TRBD1 might be the D (5 bases). This CDR3 contains 15 residues. V was cut by 2 bases and J by 1 base, with 8 bases left in between. Germline V gene data show CDR1 as KGHSH and CDR2 as LQKENI. The CDR3 spells CASSPRQGNTGELFF. The DNA of the CDR3 is TGTGCCAGCTCACCAAGGCAGGGGAACACCGGGGAGCTGTTTTTT.

The chain employs TRBV15 and TRBJ2-3; 10 bases are shared with TRBD1. The V gene end was trimmed by 7 bases and the J gene end by 4 bases; junction bases not matched to a gene: 8. CDR1 is LNHNV and CDR2 is YYDKDF in the germline V gene (reference sequence). This CDR3 has 15 amino acids. CDR3 residues: CATTKTGGASDTQYF. CDR3 DNA: TGTGCCACCACAAAGACAGGGGGCGCCTCAGATACGCAGTATTTT.

The rearrangement uses TRBV5-4 and TRBJ1-1; perhaps TRBD1 as D (5 bases). V lost 4 bases and J lost 1, with 17 bases in between. In germline, CDR1 is SGHNT, CDR2 YYREEE (reference sequence). This CDR3 is 16 amino acids long. CDR3 coding DNA: TGTGCCAGCAGCCCCTTGGGAGGGACGGCGAACACTGAAGCTTTCTTT. This codes for CASSPLGGTANTEAFF.

The J gene is TRBJ2-7, the V gene TRBV5-4; no firm D call. V lost 4 bases and J 3 bases, leaving 20 bases between the germline ends. CDR1 and CDR2 from the germline V gene are SGHNT and YYREEE (reference sequence). CDR3 length equals 16 residues. The CDR3 reads CASSPNPTAENYEQYF. The CDR3 nucleotides are TGTGCCAGCAGCCCCAACCCTACAGCTGAAAACTACGAGCAGTACTTC.

CDR3 sequence reads: CASSLIFYEQFF. As DNA, the CDR3 is TGTGCCAGCAGTTTAATTTTCTATGAGCAGTTCTTC. V gene TRBV28 combines with J gene TRBJ2-1; D remains unclear. Germline CDR1 reads MDHEN; CDR2 reads SYDVKM. Deletions cut 2 bases from V and 8 bases from J, with 7 bases between. This CDR3 is built from 12 residues.

The chain employs TRBV10-2 and TRBJ2-2; a weak D match, TRBD2 (5 bases). The CDR3 is 15 amino acids. Trimming pared 6 bases from V and 3 bases from J, leaving 14 bases between. Germline-derived CDR1 and CDR2 are WSHSY and SAAADI. The CDR3 bases are TGCGCCAGCAGGGACGGTAGCGTGGACACCGGGGAGCTGTTTTTT. Its protein is CASRDGSVDTGELFF.

This sequence joins TRBV18 and TRBJ2-5; D is perhaps TRBD1 (5 bases). The CDR3 runs to 14 residues. Per germline, CDR1 KGHSH and CDR2 LQKENI. The germline V and J ends were trimmed by 2 bases and 3 bases, with 10 bases remaining between them. Written as DNA, the CDR3 is TGTGCCAGCTCACCAAATAGGGGCGAAGAGACCCAGTACTTC. Translated: CASSPNRGEETQYF. The variable domain in full, with the rest retrieved from reference TRBV18 and TRBJ2-5, is NAGVMQNPRHLVRRRGQEARLRCSPMKGHSHVYWYRQLPEEGLKFMVYLQKENIIDESGMPKERFSAEFPKEGPSILRIQQVVRGDSAAYFCASSPNRGEETQYFGPGTRLLVL.

The J gene is TRBJ2-5, the V gene TRBV18, with D perhaps matching TRBD2 (6 bases). CDR1 and CDR2 (germline): KGHSH, LQKENI. This CDR3 is 15 amino acids long. V shed 4 bases and J shed 5 bases, with 17 bases lying between them. CDR3 nucleotide sequence: TGTGCCAGCTCACAAGACAGAGGGAGGAGTGAGACCCAGTACTTC. Its protein product is CASSQDRGRSETQYF.

This chain connects TRBV6-5 to TRBJ2-3; TRBD2 matches at 12 bases. Germline CDR1 is MNHEY and CDR2 is SVGAGI. Trimming took 1 base from V and 3 from J; bases not matched to a gene: 2. The CDR3 totals 16 residues. CDR3 sequence reads: CASSYFGTSGTDTQYF. In nucleotides, the CDR3 is TGTGCCAGCAGTTACTTCGGGACTAGCGGGACAGATACGCAGTATTTT.

J is TRBJ2-5 and V is TRBV5-4; 11 bases fit TRBD2. The J call may not be correct, given that the DNA end is closer to TRBJ2-7. CDR3 length equals 17 residues. CDR1 SGHNT and CDR2 YYREEE come from the germline V gene (reference sequence). CDR3 sequence reads: CASSLSGTSGTSYEQYF. Here the CDR3 DNA reads TGTGCCAGCAGCTTGTCTGGGACTAGCGGTACCTCCTACGAGCAGTACTTC.

V usage is TRBV7-3 and J usage is TRBJ2-5; the match to TRBD2 covers 7 bases. This CDR3 is 15 amino acids long. Germline lookup yields CDR1 SGHTA and CDR2 FQGTGA. V was clipped by 0 bases and J by 4 bases; unmatched bases: 5. The CDR3 DNA sequence: TGTGCCAGCAGCTTAACGGGGGGGAGGGGAGAGACCCAGTACTTC. It translates to CASSLTGGRGETQYF.

The chain combines TRBV7-7 with TRBJ2-2; D remains unclear. Germline values: CDR1 SSHAT, CDR2 FNYEAQ (reference sequence). The CDR3 contains 13 residues. V shed 5 bases and J shed 2 bases, with 6 bases lying between them. The CDR3 DNA reads as TGTGCCAGCAGCCCTGTTAACACCGGGGAGCTGTTTTTT. Its translation: CASSPVNTGELFF.

The rearrangement uses TRBV19 and TRBJ1-2; TRBD1 is a possible D gene (6 bases). V lost 3 bases and J 6 bases, leaving 20 bases between the germline ends. The CDR3 contains 16 residues. The germline CDR1 and CDR2 sequences are LNHDA and SQIVND (reference sequence). In DNA, the CDR3 is TGTGCCAGTAGTATCCTTCTTTCAGCGGGGGGCGATGGCTACACCTTC. It codes for CASSILLSAGGDGYTF.

The gene calls are TRBV2 and TRBJ2-1, with no clear D. The V gene lost 5 bases and the J gene lost 10 bases, with 12 bases spanning the gap. The CDR3 is made up of 12 amino acids. Germline CDR1 is SNHLY and CDR2 is FYNNEI. CDR3 sequence: CASSPLLKEQFF. CDR3 sequence (DNA): TGTGCCAGCAGTCCTCTACTAAAGGAGCAGTTCTTC.

The chain links TRBV25-1 to TRBJ2-3; TRBD1 is a possible D gene (7 bases). The CDR3 runs 13 residues. The ends were cut back, 8 bases at V and 3 bases at J, with 12 bases in the middle. CDR1 is MGHDK and CDR2 is SYGVNS in the germline V gene. In nucleotides, the CDR3 is TGTGCCAGCCGACAGGGAGGTACAGATACGCAGTATTTT. Its protein product is CASRQGGTDTQYF. The full variable domain, completed using reference TRBV25-1 and TRBJ2-3, is EADIYQTPRYLVIGTGKKITLECSQTMGHDKMYWYQQDPGMELHLIHYSYGVNSTEKGDLSSESTVSRIRTEHFPLTLESARPSHTSQYLCASRQGGTDTQYFGPGTRLTVL.

The chain couples TRBV6-5 to TRBJ2-5, with D possibly TRBD2 on 6 matching bases. CDR3 length: 15 residues. Trimming removed 0 bases at V and 5 bases at J, with 13 bases between. Germline-derived CDR1 and CDR2 are MNHEY and SVGAGI. This chain's CDR3 is CASSYSWRDPETQYF. CDR3 bases: TGTGCCAGCAGTTACTCCTGGAGGGACCCCGAGACCCAGTACTTC.

The chain has TRBV13 and TRBJ2-5; 7 bases align to TRBD1. The last part of the DNA fits TRBJ2-7 better; the J call may be wrong. Germline loops: CDR1 PRHDT, CDR2 FYEKMQ (reference sequence). This CDR3 is 15 amino acids long. The DNA of the CDR3 is TGTGCCAGCAGCTTAACCGGGACAGCACTATACGAGCAGTACTTC. Its protein product is CASSLTGTALYEQYF.

The chain recombines TRBV28 with TRBJ2-2; D is unclear. The CDR3 is 13 amino acids. V was shortened by 6 bases and J by 1 base, with 6 bases between the two germline ends. Germline V gene lookup returns CDR1 MDHEN and CDR2 SYDVKM. The CDR3 sequence: CASSPVNTGELFF. In DNA, the CDR3 is TGTGCCAGCAGCCCGGTGAACACCGGGGAGCTGTTTTTT.

The J gene is TRBJ1-4, the V gene TRBV5-4, with TRBD1 matching over 7 bases. The CDR3 has 13 amino acids. Germline lookup yields CDR1 SGHNT and CDR2 YYREEE (reference sequence). Trimming cost V 4 bases and J 8 bases; bases outside gene matches: 5. The CDR3, as DNA: TGTGCCAGCAGCAACCGGGACAGCGAAAAACTGTTTTTT. Translated, it gives CASSNRDSEKLFF.

The rearrangement uses TRBV9 and TRBJ2-1, with TRBD2 matching 10 bases. J lost 7 bases, V lost 3 bases, and 7 bases had no gene match. The CDR3 sequence is 15 residues long. Germline CDR1 reads SGDLS; CDR2 reads YYNGEE. Here the CDR3 DNA reads TGTGCCAGCAGCGCCGGGACTAGCGCTTCGAATGAGCAGTTCTTC. Its translation: CASSAGTSASNEQFF.

V and J are TRBV29-1 and TRBJ2-3; possibly TRBD2 for D (6 bases). V lost 7 bases to trimming and J lost 3 bases, with 17 bases between them. From germline, CDR1 is SQVTM and CDR2 ANQGSEA. This CDR3 contains 14 residues. The CDR3 coding sequence is TGCAGCGCCACTTTCTTTGGGGGGACAGATACGCAGTATTTT. Protein: CSATFFGGTDTQYF.

This chain uses TRBV27 with TRBJ1-1; perhaps TRBD1 as D (6 bases). The germline gives CDR1 MNHEY, CDR2 SMNVEV (reference sequence). Trimming took off 5 bases at V and 10 bases at J, with 29 bases between the two ends. The CDR3 runs to 17 residues. The CDR3 DNA follows: TGTGCCAGCAGTCTCGGAGGCTTCCCGCGATCAGGGGAGAGAGCTTTCTTT. The encoded protein is CASSLGGFPRSGERAFF.

As for this clone: Other DNA sequences of this sample code for an identical CDR3. This chain links TRBV15 with TRBJ1-1, with a weak D call TRBD1 (5 bases). Germline CDR1 reads LNHNV; CDR2 reads YYDKDF (reference sequence). Trimming removed 0 bases at V and 5 bases at J, with 10 bases between. The CDR3 covers 14 residues. CDR3 region: CATSRDRGGTEAFF. The CDR3 DNA sequence: TGTGCCACCAGCAGAGATCGCGGGGGGACTGAAGCTTTCTTT.

This chain joins TRBV27 and TRBJ1-1, with 7 positions matching TRBD1. V gave up 5 bases and J gave up 11 bases; unmatched junction bases: 11. The germline gives CDR1 MNHEY, CDR2 SMNVEV (reference sequence). This CDR3 has 13 amino acids. The CDR3 sequence is CASSLRQGVYAFF. The CDR3 region has the DNA TGTGCCAGCAGTCTTAGACAGGGAGTGTATGCTTTCTTT.

This sequence joins TRBV5-6 and TRBJ2-1; 8 bases align to TRBD1. The CDR3 runs to 17 residues. Per the germline V gene, CDR1 is SGHDT and CDR2 is YYEEEE. Germline trimming cut 0 bases from V and 3 bases from J; bases unmatched to any gene: 8. CDR3 in DNA: TGTGCCAGCAGCTTGGATCAGACAGGGGTGGACTACAATGAGCAGTTCTTC. Encoded protein: CASSLDQTGVDYNEQFF.

The rearrangement links TRBV15 to TRBJ2-2; 10 nucleotides line up with TRBD2. V shed 0 bases, J shed 3 bases, and the junction held 4 bases outside the gene matches. The germline V gene encodes CDR1 LNHNV and CDR2 YYDKDF (reference sequence). The CDR3 loop spans 17 amino acids. The DNA of the CDR3 is TGTGCCACCAGCAGAGAGGGTAGCGGGAGGTACACCGGGGAGCTGTTTTTT. Its translation is CATSREGSGRYTGELFF.

The chain employs TRBV6-5 and TRBJ2-5; D possibly corresponds to TRBD1 (6 bases). The J call is in doubt because the DNA end fits TRBJ2-7 better. The germline gives CDR1 MNHEY, CDR2 SVGAGI. The CDR3 totals 13 residues. The DNA of the CDR3 is TGTGCCAGCAGTCCCTACAGGGTTTACGAGCAGTACTTC. Translation: CASSPYRVYEQYF.

The V and J genes are TRBV29-1 and TRBJ1-1; D remains unclear. V lost 5 bases to trimming and J lost 7 bases, with 20 bases between them. Germline values: CDR1 SQVTM, CDR2 ANQGSEA. CDR3 length: 14 amino acids. DNA for the CDR3: TGCAGCGTTCAGGCAGGTTTCTTTGTCGGTGAAGCTTTCTTT. Its protein product is CSVQAGFFVGEAFF.